Below, 7 T cell receptor beta chains from the same sample are listed, as sequenced in a study of CD8+ T cells in alopecia areata. The sequencing template was cDNA reverse transcribed from extracted RNA. Produced via immunoSEQ multiplex PCR; TCRdb's table is partial and in-frame only. The sample shows under 350,000 clones, more than 45% of them seen only once. Indicated treatment: oral pan-JAK inhibitor, 5-10 mg twice daily. Here the sequenced sample was CD4+ T cells sorted from blood, taken at week 24, from a patient treated with tofacitinib. Every receptor here comes from a human donor with alopecia areata.

The chain recombines TRBV5-1 with TRBJ2-6; D is possibly TRBD1 (5 bases). Germline CDR1 is SGHRS and CDR2 is YFSETQ. V lost 4 bases, J lost 4 bases, and 12 bases lay in between. This CDR3 region has 15 residues. CDR3 bases: TGCGCCAGCAGCCGACAGCAATCGGGGGCCAACGTCCTGACTTTC. Translating it yields CASSRQQSGANVLTF. The full variable domain, in which reference TRBV5-1 and TRBJ2-6 provide the parts outside the CDR3, is KAGVTQTPRYLIKTRGQQVTLSCSPISGHRSVSWYQQTPGQGLQFLFEYFSETQRNKGNFPGRFSGRQFSNSRSEMNVSTLELGDSALYLCASSRQQSGANVLTFGAGSRLTVL.

This clone was found a few times. The gene calls are TRBV2 and TRBJ2-3, with D perhaps TRBD1 (6 bases). Germline V gives CDR1 SNHLY, CDR2 FYNNEI. The ends were cut back, 7 bases at V and 1 base at J, with 9 bases in the middle. The CDR3 is 13 residues long. The CDR3 DNA reads TGTGCCAGCATGGCAGGGGGCACAGATACGCAGTATTTT. Translation: CASMAGGTDTQYF. The full variable domain, in which reference TRBV2 and TRBJ2-3 provide the parts outside the CDR3, is EPEVTQTPSHQVTQMGQEVILRCVPISNHLYFYWYRQILGQKVEFLVSFYNNEISEKSEIFDDQFSVERPDGSNFTLKIRSTKLEDSAMYFCASMAGGTDTQYFGPGTRLTVL.

The CDR3 loop is CASSLFQGGISGANVLTF. The CDR3 DNA reads TGTGCCAGCAGTTTATTCCAAGGGGGGATCTCTGGGGCCAACGTCCTGACTTTC. The V and J genes are TRBV28 and TRBJ2-6; D might be TRBD1 or TRBD2, each matching 6 bases. CDR1 is MDHEN and CDR2 is SYDVKM in the germline V gene. This CDR3 contains 18 residues. With 1 base removed from V and 0 bases from J, the gap between germline ends came to 13 bases.

The rearrangement links TRBV2 to TRBJ2-4, with 7 bases matching TRBD1. CDR1 and CDR2 from the germline V gene are SNHLY and FYNNEI. The CDR3 sequence is 15 residues long. The V segment lost 5 bases and the J segment 0 bases; nucleotides outside the gene matches: 4. The CDR3 DNA reads as TGTGCCAGCAGTCTACAGGGGCCAGCCAAAAACATTCAGTACTTC. Protein: CASSLQGPAKNIQYF.

J is TRBJ2-7 and V is TRBV30; 9 positions agree with TRBD1. CDR3 length equals 15 residues. V dropped 3 bases and J dropped 0; count of bases not matched to a gene: 6. Per the germline V gene, CDR1 is GTSNPN and CDR2 is SVGIG (reference sequence). The CDR3 protein is CAWRPTTGGSYEQYF. The CDR3, as DNA: TGTGCCTGGAGGCCGACGACAGGGGGCTCCTACGAGCAGTACTTC.

This clone has only a few counts. Here the CDR3 reads CASRRGDQAFF. CDR3 DNA: TGTGCCAGTAGAAGGGGAGACCAAGCTTTCTTT. V and J are TRBV19 and TRBJ1-1; tentative D call: TRBD1 (5 bases). V lost 6 bases and J 9 bases, leaving 11 bases between the germline ends. This CDR3 spans 11 amino acids. CDR1 LNHDA and CDR2 SQIVND come from the germline V gene (reference sequence).

This rearrangement joins TRBV6-5 to TRBJ2-3, with no clear D. The CDR3 consists of 15 residues. The V end lost 7 bases, the J end lost 3 bases, and 17 bases lay between the germline ends. The germline V gene encodes CDR1 MNHEY and CDR2 SVGAGI. The DNA of the CDR3 is TGTGCCAGCACAACTTCCCCAGCAACGACAGATACGCAGTATTTT. Residues: CASTTSPATTDTQYF.